One sample yielded the 16 T cell receptor beta chains listed below, sequenced in a study of cytomegalovirus exposure and HLA in healthy donors. In the PCR, 60 Vbeta and 13 Jbeta primers were used. Assay: immunoSEQ multiplex PCR; the TCRdb copy retains only in-frame clones and omits some. This table has 150,000 to 200,000 clones, roughly four fifths appearing once. The specimen sequenced was PBMCs. These receptors were obtained from a woman in her 30s in good health and CMV-seropositive.

This clone was counted once. V and J are TRBV7-9 and TRBJ1-2; 7 bases align to TRBD1. The V segment lost 1 base and the J segment 12 bases; nucleotides outside the gene matches: 11. Germline assignment: CDR1 SEHNR and CDR2 FQNEAQ (reference sequence). The CDR3 totals 14 residues. This chain's CDR3 is CASSLVVGTEGHTF. The CDR3 DNA follows: TGTGCCAGCAGCTTAGTAGTGGGGACAGAGGGACACACCTTC.

V gene TRBV4-3 combines with J gene TRBJ2-2; 15 bases match TRBD2. The CDR3 has 21 residues. CDR1 LGHNA and CDR2 YSLEER come from the germline V gene. V lost 4 bases and J lost 0; bases outside the gene matches: 12. The CDR3 DNA reads TGCGCCAGCAGCCGGAGAATTCCGGGACTAGCGGGGGGTCCGAACACCGGGGAGCTGTTTTTT. Amino acids: CASSRRIPGLAGGPNTGELFF.

This CDR3 is CASSQEDSGGADGANVLTF. CDR3 DNA sequence: TGCGCCAGCAGCCAAGAGGATAGCGGGGGGGCCGACGGGGCCAACGTCCTGACTTTC. The chain is built from TRBV4-3 and TRBJ2-6; 11 positions match TRBD2. The CDR3 sequence is 19 residues long. J gave up 4 bases and V 0 bases, and 8 bases lay outside the gene matches. Germline-derived CDR1 and CDR2 are LGHNA and YSLEER.

The V call is TRBV6-5, the J call TRBJ1-5; TRBD1 is a possible D gene (5 bases). The CDR3 is 15 amino acids. The germline CDR1 and CDR2 sequences are MNHEY and SVGAGI. V was shortened by 2 bases and J by 0 bases, with 8 bases between the two germline ends. The CDR3 protein is CASSYGRGSNQPQHF. CDR3 nucleotide sequence: TGTGCCAGCAGTTACGGTAGGGGTAGCAATCAGCCCCAGCATTTT.

The rearrangement links TRBV30 to TRBJ1-3, with D possibly TRBD1 on 6 matching bases. Trimming cost V 5 bases and J 0 bases, with 8 bases left between them. Germline-derived CDR1 and CDR2 are GTSNPN and SVGIG (reference sequence). The CDR3 length is 13 residues. CDR3 protein: CAWDRNSGNTIYF. CDR3 sequence (DNA): TGTGCCTGGGACAGGAACTCTGGAAACACCATATATTTT.

This clone was seen a handful of times. The gene calls are TRBV9 and TRBJ2-2; 8 positions agree with TRBD2. The V segment lost 4 bases and the J segment 3 bases; nucleotides outside the gene matches: 20. There are 20 residues in the CDR3. The germline gives CDR1 SGDLS, CDR2 YYNGEE. Written as DNA, the CDR3 is TGTGCCAGCAGCCCACGTTGGTCGCGTCTACAGCGGGGGTACACCGGGGAGCTGTTTTTT. This sequence encodes CASSPRWSRLQRGYTGELFF.

The CDR3 DNA is TGTGCCAGCAGCCAGACAGGGGGGAAAAGCTCCTACGAGCAGTACTTC. As protein: CASSQTGGKSSYEQYF. The genes are TRBV7-2 and TRBJ2-7, with 9 positions matching TRBD1. After removal of 5 bases from V and 0 bases from J, the junction contained 8 bases not matched to a gene. Germline V CDR1 and CDR2: SGHTA, FQGNSA. The CDR3 totals 16 residues.

The J gene is TRBJ1-2, the V gene TRBV6-5, with TRBD1 as a possible D gene (5 bases). The germline V gene encodes CDR1 MNHEY and CDR2 SVGAGI. This CDR3 has 14 residues. Between the trimmed V and J ends, which lost 5 bases and 7 bases, there was a span of 17 bases. The CDR3 is CASSRLQDLSGYTF. CDR3 coding DNA: TGTGCCAGCAGTCGCCTACAGGACCTTAGTGGCTACACCTTC.

The rearrangement uses TRBV6-1 and TRBJ2-7, with a weak D call TRBD1 (6 bases). From germline, CDR1 is MNHNS and CDR2 SASEGT. V was trimmed by 1 base and J by 0 bases, leaving 16 bases between them. The length of the CDR3 is 17 residues. The CDR3 DNA reads as TGTGCCAGCAGTGAAGTGGGACCGCAGGACAGCTCCTACGAGCAGTACTTC. It translates to CASSEVGPQDSSYEQYF.

The chain has TRBV5-1 and TRBJ2-5, with TRBD2 as a possible D gene (5 bases). The DNA matches TRBJ2-7 better at its end, which makes the J call doubtful. The CDR3 contains 13 residues. Per germline, CDR1 SGHRS and CDR2 YFSETQ. The CDR3 loop reads CASSSGSEDEQYF. The DNA for the CDR3 is TGCGCCAGCAGCTCGGGATCAGAGGACGAGCAGTACTTC.

This clone was seen only once. CDR3 in amino acids: CASSLDGQGAGEQFF. As DNA, the CDR3 is TGCGCCAGCAGCTTGGACGGACAGGGGGCGGGGGAGCAGTTCTTC. The chain has TRBV5-1 and TRBJ2-1; 11 positions agree with TRBD1. The CDR3 is 15 residues long. Germline lookup yields CDR1 SGHRS and CDR2 YFSETQ. V was clipped by 0 bases and J by 10 bases; unmatched bases: 6. The complete variable domain, with remaining parts taken from reference TRBV5-1 and TRBJ2-1, reads KAGVTQTPRYLIKTRGQQVTLSCSPISGHRSVSWYQQTPGQGLQFLFEYFSETQRNKGNFPGRFSGRQFSNSRSEMNVSTLELGDSALYLCASSLDGQGAGEQFFGPGTRLTVL.

The rearrangement uses TRBV30 and TRBJ2-5; 9 positions agree with TRBD1. The CDR3 totals 15 residues. CDR1 and CDR2 (germline): GTSNPN, SVGIG (reference sequence). Trimming took 0 bases from V and 4 from J; bases not matched to a gene: 6. CDR3 region: CAWSVPHRGRETQYF. The CDR3 DNA follows: TGTGCCTGGAGTGTACCCCACAGGGGGCGAGAGACCCAGTACTTC.

The chain has TRBV7-9 and TRBJ1-1; TRBD1 agrees at 8 bases. The CDR3 runs to 14 residues. V gave up 5 bases and J gave up 5 bases; unmatched junction bases: 7. CDR1 SEHNR and CDR2 FQNEAQ come from the germline V gene (reference sequence). CDR3 nucleotides: TGTGCCAGCAGCCCCTGGACAGGGCCGACTGAAGCTTTCTTT. Its translation: CASSPWTGPTEAFF.

V usage is TRBV5-1 and J usage is TRBJ1-1; tentatively, D is TRBD1 (6 bases). This CDR3 region has 15 residues. Germline V gene data show CDR1 as SGHRS and CDR2 as YFSETQ. Trimming pared 0 bases from V and 3 bases from J, leaving 12 bases between. CDR3 loop: CASSLAGASDTEAFF. The CDR3 nucleotides are TGCGCCAGCAGCTTGGCAGGGGCCTCGGACACTGAAGCTTTCTTT.

This chain joins TRBV30 and TRBJ2-3, with 9 bases that match TRBD2. The germline CDR1 and CDR2 sequences are GTSNPN and SVGIG (reference sequence). J was trimmed by 1 base and V by 3 bases; bases with no gene match: 2. The CDR3 is 14 residues long. CDR3 amino acids: CAWRIAGGTDTQYF. The CDR3 nucleotides are TGTGCCTGGAGGATAGCGGGGGGCACAGATACGCAGTATTTT.

V usage is TRBV6-4 and J usage is TRBJ1-1; D call uncertain. V dropped 3 bases and J dropped 4 bases, with 12 bases sitting between them. CDR1 and CDR2 from the germline V gene are MRHNA and SNTAGT. The CDR3 has 14 amino acids. DNA of the CDR3: TGTGCCAGCAGTGAGAGTCCAAGGAGCACTGAAGCTTTCTTT. Translation gives CASSESPRSTEAFF.